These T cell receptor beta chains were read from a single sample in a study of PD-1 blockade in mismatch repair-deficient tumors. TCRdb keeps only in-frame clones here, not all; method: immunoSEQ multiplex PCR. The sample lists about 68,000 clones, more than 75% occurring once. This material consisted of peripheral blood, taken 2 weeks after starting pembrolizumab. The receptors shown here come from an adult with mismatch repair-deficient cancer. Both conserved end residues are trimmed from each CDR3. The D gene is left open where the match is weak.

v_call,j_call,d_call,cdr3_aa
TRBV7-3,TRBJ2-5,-,ASSFGSQETQY
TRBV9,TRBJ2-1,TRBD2,ASSVAMGLAGVSEQF
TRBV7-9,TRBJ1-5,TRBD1,ASSLTGGDQPQH
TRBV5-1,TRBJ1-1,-,ASSLGVGGMNTEAF
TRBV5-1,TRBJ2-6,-,ASIPGLSSSGANVLT
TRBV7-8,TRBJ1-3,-,ASSLKGLSGNTIY
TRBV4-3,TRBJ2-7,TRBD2,ASSQDQGAGGSYEQY
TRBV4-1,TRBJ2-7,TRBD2,ASSKIAGELYEQY
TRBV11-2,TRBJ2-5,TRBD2,ASSLRAGGETQY
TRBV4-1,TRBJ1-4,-,ASSQDGVLANEKLF
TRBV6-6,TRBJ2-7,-,ASSYSTTSYEQY
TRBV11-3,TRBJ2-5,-,ASSLVGGADPRETQY
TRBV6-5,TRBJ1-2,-,ASRDPILGYT
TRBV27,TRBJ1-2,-,ASSFQNSGTSTYGYT
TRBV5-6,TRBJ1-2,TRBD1,ASTWVGTGFLGHGYT
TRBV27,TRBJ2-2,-,ASSPVRGPGELF
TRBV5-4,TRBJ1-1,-,ASSLVLQPEAF
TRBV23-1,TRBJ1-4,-,ASSHPTGRGEKLF
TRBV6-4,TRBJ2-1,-,ASSRDRTRYNEQF
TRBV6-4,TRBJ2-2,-,ASSDRNTGELF